A single sample gave rise to the 8 T cell receptor beta chains below, sequenced in a study of CD39 and CD103 CD8 tumor-infiltrating T cells. The method was immunoSEQ multiplex PCR; TCRdb's version includes in-frame clones alone and lacks a portion of them. The sample consists of under 4,500 clones, roughly three fifths of them appearing once. Material: CD39- CD103- CD8+ T cells sorted from the tumor. Indicated subset: CD103-CD39- double-negative CD45RA- CD8 T cells. These receptors were collected from a human donor with head and neck squamous cell carcinoma.

J is TRBJ1-1 and V is TRBV2, with D perhaps matching TRBD1 (5 bases). Germline V lookup: CDR1 SNHLY, CDR2 FYNNEI. V shed 10 bases and J shed 4 bases, with 16 bases lying between them. This CDR3 comprises 13 residues. The CDR3 sequence: CAIRPTGGTEAFF. The CDR3 DNA is TGTGCCATCCGCCCCACCGGGGGCACTGAAGCTTTCTTT.

This clone was recorded a few times. This chain links TRBV7-2 with TRBJ2-1; TRBD2 aligns across 11 bases. Germline values: CDR1 SGHTA, CDR2 FQGNSA. CDR3 length: 15 amino acids. V was pared by 5 bases and J by 1 base, with 1 base of the junction left unmatched. The CDR3 DNA is TGTGCCAGCAGCCCTAGCGGGGGGTCCTACAATGAGCAGTTCTTC. This translates into CASSPSGGSYNEQFF. Full variable domain (rest looked up from reference TRBV7-2 and TRBJ2-1): GAGVSQSPSNKVTEKGKDVELRCDPISGHTALYWYRQSLGQGLEFLIYFQGNSAPDKSGLPSDRFSAERTGGSVSTLTIQRTQQEDSAVYLCASSPSGGSYNEQFFGPGTRLTVL.

By sample fraction, this clone is medium-sized. This chain uses TRBV9 with TRBJ1-2; D is undetermined. CDR1 is SGDLS, CDR2 YYNGEE, per germline. The CDR3 has 14 amino acids. Trimming stripped 4 bases from V and 2 bases from J, with 12 bases between. The CDR3 DNA sequence: TGTGCCAGCAGCTTCCGTGGAGGGAACTATGGCTACACCTTC. Translating it yields CASSFRGGNYGYTF.

The chain uses TRBV27 and TRBJ2-7; no definite D call. Germline values: CDR1 MNHEY, CDR2 SMNVEV (reference sequence). Deletions cut 7 bases from V and 1 base from J, with 8 bases between. This CDR3 spans 12 amino acids. The CDR3 coding sequence is TGTGCCAGCATGGGCAGATCCTACGAGCAGTACTTC. Its translation is CASMGRSYEQYF.

The table lists this clone with a few counts. V and J are TRBV30 and TRBJ1-6; 7 positions match TRBD1. Trimming took 4 bases from V and 7 from J; bases not matched to a gene: 4. There are 13 residues in the CDR3. In germline, CDR1 is GTSNPN, CDR2 SVGIG (reference sequence). CDR3 sequence (DNA): TGTGCCTGGATGAGGGGGCGGAATTCACCCCTCCACTTT. Translated: CAWMRGRNSPLHF. Full variable domain (missing parts from reference TRBV30 and TRBJ1-6): SQTIHQWPATLVQPVGSPLSLECTVEGTSNPNLYWYRQAAGRGLQLLFYSVGIGQISSEVPQNLSASRPQDRQFILSSKKLLLSDSGFYLCAWMRGRNSPLHFGNGTRLTVT.

The chain recombines TRBV7-9 with TRBJ1-1; the D gene is possibly TRBD1 (5 bases). The CDR3 spans 18 residues. V was trimmed by 7 bases and J by 1 base, leaving 25 bases between them. Germline V gene sequence: CDR1 SEHNR, CDR2 FQNEAQ (reference sequence). The CDR3 coding sequence is TGTGCCAGCACCCCCCCTTTGGGCGACGGGGGAAGGAACACTGAAGCTTTCTTT. This sequence encodes CASTPPLGDGGRNTEAFF. Full variable domain (outside the CDR3, taken from reference TRBV7-9 and TRBJ1-1): DTGVSQNPRHKITKRGQNVTFRCDPISEHNRLYWYRQTLGQGPEFLTYFQNEAQLEKSRLLSDRFSAERPKGSFSTLEIQRTEQGDSAMYLCASTPPLGDGGRNTEAFFGQGTRLTVV.

The chain carries TRBV4-3 and TRBJ2-7; D could derive from TRBD1 or TRBD2 (6 bases each). CDR3 length equals 16 residues. The germline V gene has CDR1 LGHNA and CDR2 YSLEER. V lost 1 base and J 6 bases, leaving 19 bases between the germline ends. CDR3 coding DNA: TGCGCCAGCAGCCAAGGGAGGGCAGGGGCCTTAGGCGAGCAGTACTTC. This sequence encodes CASSQGRAGALGEQYF.

The CDR3 region has the DNA TGCGCCAGCAGCCAAGAGACGAGCGTCAGGGGGCTCTACGAGCAGTACTTC. This encodes CASSQETSVRGLYEQYF. The chain is built from TRBV4-3 and TRBJ2-7, with 8 bases fitting TRBD1. V lost 0 bases and J lost 3; bases outside the gene matches: 10. Germline-derived CDR1 and CDR2 are LGHNA and YSLEER. The CDR3 is 17 residues long.